This section outlines one T cell receptor (beta chain) sequence together with its context. In the authors' methods: Reference gene primer amplification in the assay estimated nucleated cell counts. Repertoires were generated with immunoSEQ multiplex PCR, while TCRdb's copy carries only in-frame clones and drops some. V and J calls plus clone size are reproduced from that table; the DNA served to infer D and trimming. Here the sample spans over 200,000 clones, 75% to 90% being singletons. These data originate in a study of blood T cell repertoires in COVID-19. Study-wide background: COVID-19 samples, acute and convalescent, were from the United States, Italy and Spain. T cells, B-cell-depleted T cells, or PBMCs supplied cDNA or gDNA.

The CDR3 is 16 amino acids. The chain has TRBV21-1 and TRBJ2-7; TRBD2, the table's D call, was not compared with the DNA. TRBV21-1 is a pseudogene. The receptor was derived from a human donor in a cohort sampled during active COVID-19. Material: peripheral blood. CDR3 nucleotides: TGTGCCAGCAGCAAAGGTGAGCGGGAGCCCTCCTACGAGCAGTACTTC. The encoded protein is CASSKGEREPSYEQYF.